A single sample is the source of the 19 T cell receptor beta chains below, sequenced in a study of T cells after posttransplantation cyclophosphamide. The repertoire was sequenced with immunoSEQ multiplex PCR; TCRdb's copy has only in-frame clones and lacks some. Here the sample spans tens of thousands of clones, roughly 90% being singletons. Sampled 1 year posttransplant, controls received myeloablative marrow transplants, methotrexate and a calcineurin inhibitor. Sequenced material: PBMCs, taken after an allogeneic stem cell transplant with a calcineurin inhibitor and methotrexate. The receptors shown here come from a female patient between 50 and 59 years old who received an allogeneic stem cell transplant from an unrelated donor, was CMV-positive, and had chronic GVHD only. Some T cells may possibly be graft donor cells.

The chain uses TRBV7-9 and TRBJ2-2; D is uncertain. This CDR3 has 15 amino acids. Trimming removed 1 base from V and 0 bases from J, with 6 bases in between. CDR1 is SEHNR and CDR2 is FQNEAQ in the germline V gene (reference sequence). The CDR3, as DNA: TGTGCCAGCAGCTTAGACCCAGCGAACACCGGGGAGCTGTTTTTT. Protein: CASSLDPANTGELFF.

Remarks on this clone: Other DNA sequences in this specimen translate into the identical CDR3. V usage is TRBV18 and J usage is TRBJ1-4, with D possibly matching TRBD1 (6 bases). V lost 6 bases and J 2 bases, leaving 10 bases between the germline ends. The CDR3 runs to 14 residues. In germline, CDR1 is KGHSH, CDR2 LQKENI. The CDR3 sequence: CASSLDRTNEKLFF. The DNA for the CDR3 is TGTGCCAGCTCTCTCGACAGGACTAATGAAAAACTGTTTTTT.

V usage is TRBV28 and J usage is TRBJ2-2; 9 positions agree with TRBD1. Germline V gene lookup returns CDR1 MDHEN and CDR2 SYDVKM. J was trimmed by 4 bases and V by 5 bases; bases with no gene match: 5. The CDR3 is made up of 15 amino acids. Written as DNA, the CDR3 is TGTGCCAGCAGTGGGACAGGGATACGCACCGGGGAGCTGTTTTTT. Translated: CASSGTGIRTGELFF.

The chain is built from TRBV6-5 and TRBJ2-1; D may be TRBD2 (6 bases). Looked up from germline, CDR1 is MNHEY and CDR2 is SVGAGI. Trimming stripped 0 bases from V and 9 bases from J, with 15 bases between. This CDR3 spans 15 amino acids. The CDR3 nucleotides read TGTGCCAGCAGTTACTCGTGGGGCTCGGGAGTTGAGCAGTTCTTC. Its protein is CASSYSWGSGVEQFF.

The rearrangement links TRBV4-1 to TRBJ2-1; 11 positions agree with TRBD2. The CDR3 is 17 residues long. Germline assignment: CDR1 MGHRA and CDR2 YSYEKL. The junction had 3 bases not matched to a gene; V was cut back by 1 base and J by 1 base. The CDR3 DNA reads as TGCGCCAGCAGCCAAGGTAGCGGGAGGGCGTCCTACAATGAGCAGTTCTTC. Protein product: CASSQGSGRASYNEQFF.

This clone was seen just once. This chain links TRBV28 with TRBJ2-2; a weak D match, TRBD2 (7 bases). Germline CDR1 MDHEN, CDR2 SYDVKM. V was cut by 2 bases and J by 10 bases, with 14 bases left in between. The CDR3 has 14 amino acids. The CDR3 sequence: CASSLRGAYEELFF. The CDR3 region has the DNA TGTGCCAGCAGTTTACGGGGGGCGTATGAGGAGCTGTTTTTT.

This chain uses TRBV15 with TRBJ2-2; no clear D gene. V lost 0 bases and J 4 bases, leaving 9 bases between the germline ends. The germline V gene has CDR1 LNHNV and CDR2 YYDKDF (reference sequence). The CDR3 spans 15 residues. The chain's CDR3 is CATSRDLRSTGELFF. As DNA, the CDR3 is TGTGCCACCAGCAGAGATTTGAGGAGCACCGGGGAGCTGTTTTTT.

The CDR3 spells CASSATGVRVETQYF. The CDR3, as DNA: TGTGCCAGCAGCGCAACTGGGGTCAGGGTTGAGACCCAGTACTTC. The V and J genes are TRBV11-3 and TRBJ2-5, with D possibly being TRBD1 (5 bases). This CDR3 is built from 15 residues. V was cut by 5 bases and J by 5 bases, with 18 bases left in between. Per germline, CDR1 SGHNT and CDR2 YENEEA.

The J gene is TRBJ2-7, the V gene TRBV7-3; TRBD2 matches at 10 bases. J gave up 7 bases and V 2 bases, and 8 bases lay outside the gene matches. CDR3 length equals 15 residues. Germline V gives CDR1 SGHTA, CDR2 FQGTGA. CDR3 sequence reads: CASSLGLAARSEQYF. In DNA, the CDR3 is TGTGCCAGCAGCTTAGGACTAGCGGCCCGATCTGAGCAGTACTTC.

This clone was detected once. This chain uses TRBV5-1 with TRBJ2-2, with TRBD1 matching 9 bases. The CDR3 covers 15 residues. Germline loops: CDR1 SGHRS, CDR2 YFSETQ. Trimming cost V 3 bases and J 7 bases; bases outside gene matches: 7. CDR3 in amino acids: CASSWKGQGHGELFF. CDR3 bases: TGCGCCAGCAGCTGGAAGGGACAGGGCCACGGGGAGCTGTTTTTT.

The chain combines TRBV2 with TRBJ1-2; unclear D gene. This CDR3 has 16 amino acids. Germline V CDR1 and CDR2: SNHLY, FYNNEI. Trimming removed 0 bases at V and 4 bases at J, with 15 bases between. DNA for the CDR3: TGTGCCAGCAGTGAAGCTGTGACGAGGCCCACCTATGGCTACACCTTC. It specifies CASSEAVTRPTYGYTF.

The genes are TRBV29-1 and TRBJ1-2; 10 bases align to TRBD1. Germline V lookup: CDR1 SQVTM, CDR2 ANQGSEA. The CDR3 spans 13 residues. Trimming took 3 bases from V and 4 from J; bases not matched to a gene: 2. The CDR3 region has the DNA TGCAGCGTTGAGGACAGGGGGGGCTATGGCTACACCTTC. Its protein product is CSVEDRGGYGYTF. Full variable domain (outside the CDR3, taken from reference TRBV29-1 and TRBJ1-2): SAVISQKPSRDICQRGTSLTIQCQVDSQVTMMFWYRQQPGQSLTLIATANQGSEATYESGFVIDKFPISRPNLTFSTLTVSNMSPEDSSIYLCSVEDRGGYGYTFGSGTRLTVV.

The chain links TRBV6-5 to TRBJ2-2, with 11 bases lining up with TRBD2. The CDR3 totals 15 residues. In germline, CDR1 is MNHEY, CDR2 SVGAGI. V was pared by 6 bases and J by 6 bases, with 6 bases of the junction left unmatched. The CDR3 DNA is TGTGCCAGCAGGAGGACTAGCGGGTCCCCCGGGGAGCTGTTTTTT. Encoded protein: CASRRTSGSPGELFF.

DNA of the CDR3: TGTGCCAGCAGTAGGACGGGACAGTCCTACGAGCAGTACTTC. Encoded protein: CASSRTGQSYEQYF. The rearrangement uses TRBV27 and TRBJ2-5; 7 positions match TRBD1. The J call may be in error: the DNA end matches TRBJ2-7 better. There are 14 residues in the CDR3. The germline gives CDR1 MNHEY, CDR2 SMNVEV (reference sequence).

The rearrangement uses TRBV5-1 and TRBJ2-7; TRBD2 might be the D (6 bases). The CDR3 runs to 15 residues. The germline gives CDR1 SGHRS, CDR2 YFSETQ. V lost 4 bases to trimming and J lost 0 bases, with 14 bases between them. The CDR3 DNA is TGCGCCAGCAGCCCGGTAGGAGGGAGCTCCTACGAGCAGTACTTC. It encodes CASSPVGGSSYEQYF.

The V and J genes are TRBV7-9 and TRBJ2-3; no clear D. V was cut by 7 bases and J by 1 base, with 9 bases left in between. The CDR3 has 13 residues. CDR1 is SEHNR, CDR2 FQNEAQ, per germline (reference sequence). CDR3 loop: CASTAWRTDTQYF. The CDR3 DNA follows: TGTGCCAGCACCGCTTGGCGCACAGATACGCAGTATTTT.

This clone was seen a single time. The V call is TRBV5-6, the J call TRBJ2-3; the D gene is possibly TRBD1 (6 bases). CDR1 is SGHDT, CDR2 YYEEEE, per germline. The CDR3 is 14 residues long. With 1 base removed from V and 3 bases from J, the gap between germline ends came to 9 bases. The CDR3 here is CASSLLQGTDTQYF. In DNA form, the CDR3 reads TGTGCCAGCAGCTTGTTGCAGGGGACAGATACGCAGTATTTT.

The rearrangement joins TRBV9 to TRBJ2-7; D is perhaps TRBD1 (7 bases). The CDR3 has 15 residues. Germline V CDR1 and CDR2: SGDLS, YYNGEE. The V and J ends lost 6 bases and 3 bases respectively, with 19 bases between them. The CDR3 nucleotides read TGTGCCAGCACCAAGGGGGCTAGCGACCGCTACGAGCAGTACTTC. Translation: CASTKGASDRYEQYF.

J is TRBJ2-7 and V is TRBV9, with a weak D call TRBD2 (5 bases). Trimming stripped 0 bases from V and 2 bases from J, with 9 bases between. The germline V gene encodes CDR1 SGDLS and CDR2 YYNGEE. The CDR3 contains 14 residues. CDR3 sequence reads: CASSVGDYPYEQYF. The CDR3 DNA is TGTGCCAGCAGCGTAGGAGACTATCCCTACGAGCAGTACTTC.